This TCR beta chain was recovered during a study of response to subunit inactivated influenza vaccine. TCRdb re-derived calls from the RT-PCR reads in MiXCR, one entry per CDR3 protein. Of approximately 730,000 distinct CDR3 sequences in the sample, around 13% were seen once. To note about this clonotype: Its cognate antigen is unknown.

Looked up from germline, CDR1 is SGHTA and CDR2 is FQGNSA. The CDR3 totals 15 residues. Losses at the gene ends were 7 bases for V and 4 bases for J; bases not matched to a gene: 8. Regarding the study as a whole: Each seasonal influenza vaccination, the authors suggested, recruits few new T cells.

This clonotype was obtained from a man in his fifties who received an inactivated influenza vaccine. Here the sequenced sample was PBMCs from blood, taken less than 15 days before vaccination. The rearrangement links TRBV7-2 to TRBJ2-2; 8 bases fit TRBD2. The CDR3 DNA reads TGTGCCAGCACCATAGGTGGGACTAGCACCGGGGAGCTGTTTTTT. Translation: CASTIGGTSTGELFF. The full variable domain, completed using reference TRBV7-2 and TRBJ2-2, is GAGVSQSPSNKVTEKGKDVELRCDPISGHTALYWYRQSLGQGLEFLIYFQGNSAPDKSGLPSDRFSAERTGGSVSTLTIQRTQQEDSAVYLCASTIGGTSTGELFFGEGSRLTVL.